This TCR beta chain was documented in a study of T cell changes during pregnancy in multiple sclerosis. Method: immunoSEQ multiplex PCR; TCRdb's copy keeps in-frame clones and lacks some. The sample carries approximately 39,000 clones, approximately 94% recorded once. Trimming removed 1 base from V and 4 bases from J, with 9 bases in between. Germline CDR1 and CDR2: SGHVS and FNYEAQ. The length of the CDR3 is 14 residues. Sequenced material: CD4+ T cells from peripheral blood mononuclear cells, taken in the second trimester of pregnancy. The TCR was taken from a female donor with multiple sclerosis, enrolled in a pregnancy study. The gene calls are TRBV7-6 and TRBJ2-3; no reliable D call. The CDR3 sequence is CASSLEQIPDTQYF. CDR3 coding DNA: TGTGCCAGCAGCTTAGAACAGATCCCAGATACGCAGTATTTT.